Following are 14 T cell receptor beta chains from one sample sequenced in a study of response to subunit inactivated influenza vaccine. TCRdb re-analysed the RT-PCR reads in MiXCR, keeping a single row per CDR3 protein. Seen here are more than 700,000 distinct CDR3 sequences, less than 25% observed once, and the top ten hold approximately 10%. The specimen comprised PBMCs from blood, sampled roughly 5 days after vaccination. The receptor set was obtained from a man between 45 and 60 years old who received an inactivated influenza vaccine.

This clonotype was counted many times. The chain employs TRBV10-3 and TRBJ2-3, with no clear D. This CDR3 has 13 amino acids. V was cut by 4 bases and J by 5 bases, with 10 bases left in between. The germline V gene has CDR1 ENHRY and CDR2 SYGVKD. The CDR3 spells CAISGLDQDTQYF. CDR3 DNA: TGTGCCATCAGTGGGTTAGATCAAGATACGCAGTATTTT.

Many counts were recorded for this clonotype. V is TRBV7-2 and J is TRBJ2-1, with D hard to call. This CDR3 has 13 amino acids. Germline V gives CDR1 SGHTA, CDR2 FQGNSA. Between the trimmed V and J ends, which lost 5 bases and 4 bases, there was a span of 9 bases. The CDR3 bases are TGTGCCAGCAGCCAAATGTCATACAATGAGCAGTTCTTC. It codes for CASSQMSYNEQFF.

This clonotype was recorded many times. The chain links TRBV12-3 or TRBV12-4 to TRBJ1-1; 7 nucleotides agree with TRBD1. Trimming removed 4 bases from V and 3 bases from J; junction bases left unmatched: 5. The CDR3 runs to 14 residues. The CDR3 DNA follows: TGTGCCAGCAGTTCTCAGGGGGAGTACACTGAAGCTTTCTTT. It encodes CASSSQGEYTEAFF.

This clonotype appeared many times. V usage is TRBV4-3 and J usage is TRBJ2-7, with 10 positions matching TRBD1. CDR1 and CDR2 (germline): LGHNA, YSLEER. J gave up 3 bases and V 1 base, and 3 bases lay outside the gene matches. The CDR3 has 15 residues. The CDR3 loop is CASSQAGTGVYEQYF. The CDR3 DNA reads TGCGCCAGCAGCCAAGCCGGGACAGGGGTCTACGAGCAGTACTTC.

V and J are TRBV24-1 and TRBJ2-1, with a weak D call TRBD1 (6 bases). V dropped 4 bases and J dropped 3 bases, with 12 bases sitting between them. This CDR3 comprises 15 residues. CDR1 is KGHDR and CDR2 is SFDVKD in the germline V gene. CDR3 nucleotides: TGTGCCACCAGTGAAGTCCGGGACAACTACAATGAGCAGTTCTTC. This encodes CATSEVRDNYNEQFF.

This clonotype was seen a few times. The chain recombines TRBV12-2 with TRBJ1-3; the table's TRBD1 call for D was not verified on the DNA. TRBV12-2 is annotated as a pseudogene. CDR3 length: 17 amino acids. The CDR3 here is CASRPIPRDRPGNTIYF. Here the CDR3 DNA reads TGTGCAAGTCGCCCTATTCCCCGGGACAGGCCGGGAAACACCATATATTTT.

This clonotype was picked up many times. The chain carries TRBV5-4 and TRBJ2-7, with 7 bases matching TRBD2. J lost 7 bases, V lost 2 bases, and 12 bases had no gene match. Germline V gene data show CDR1 as SGHNT and CDR2 as YYREEE (reference sequence). The CDR3 totals 15 residues. The DNA of the CDR3 is TGTGCCAGCAGCTTCGGCGGGGGAGCACCTAAGGAGCAGTACTTC. Its protein is CASSFGGGAPKEQYF.

The chain carries TRBV6-5 and TRBJ2-1; 7 positions match TRBD2. Trimming took 4 bases from V and 0 from J; bases not matched to a gene: 6. CDR3 length: 16 amino acids. Germline CDR1 MNHEY, CDR2 SVGAGI. DNA for the CDR3: TGTGCCAGCAGTTGGGGGAGGGTAAGCTCCTACAATGAGCAGTTCTTC. This gives the protein CASSWGRVSSYNEQFF.

This clonotype was detected ten times or more. The chain employs TRBV12-3 or TRBV12-4 and TRBJ2-1; D is ambiguous. Trimming took 2 bases from V and 12 from J, leaving 11 bases between them. The CDR3 runs to 12 residues. In DNA form, the CDR3 reads TGTGCCAGCAGTTTACGGGTCGTAGGGCAGTTCTTC. Encoded protein: CASSLRVVGQFF.

V gene TRBV9 combines with J gene TRBJ2-1; 10 bases are shared with TRBD2. Germline V gene sequence: CDR1 SGDLS, CDR2 YYNGEE. The CDR3 has 15 amino acids. V lost 4 bases to trimming and J lost 8 bases; unmatched junction nucleotides: 9. CDR3 coding DNA: TGTGCCAGCAGCTTGAGCGGGGGGGCGTCCCATGAGCAGTTCTTC. It encodes CASSLSGGASHEQFF.

The chain links TRBV20-1 to TRBJ2-5; 7 bases agree with TRBD2. The CDR3 spans 14 residues. The V and J ends lost 6 bases and 7 bases, in that order; junction bases with no gene match: 14. Germline lookup yields CDR1 DFQATT and CDR2 SNEGSKA (reference sequence). CDR3 protein: CSAARDYSGGTQYF. CDR3 sequence (DNA): TGCAGTGCAGCCCGGGACTACTCGGGGGGGACCCAGTACTTC.

The chain joins TRBV7-9 to TRBJ2-7; TRBD1 matches 9 bases. With 2 bases clipped from V and 5 bases from J, the junction kept 4 bases outside the gene matches. The CDR3 runs 14 residues. Looked up from germline, CDR1 is SEHNR and CDR2 is FQNEAQ (reference sequence). CDR3 sequence (DNA): TGTGCCAGCAGCTTATACAGGGGGCTCGACGAGCAGTACTTC. This encodes CASSLYRGLDEQYF. Full variable domain (outside the CDR3, taken from reference TRBV7-9 and TRBJ2-7): DTGVSQNPRHKITKRGQNVTFRCDPISEHNRLYWYRQTLGQGPEFLTYFQNEAQLEKSRLLSDRFSAERPKGSFSTLEIQRTEQGDSAMYLCASSLYRGLDEQYFGPGTRLTVT.

This clonotype has only a few counts. The V gene is TRBV20-1, the J gene TRBJ2-5; D is ambiguous. This CDR3 comprises 15 residues. V was shortened by 5 bases and J by 0 bases, with 16 bases between the two germline ends. CDR1 and CDR2 from the germline V gene are DFQATT and SNEGSKA (reference sequence). CDR3 sequence: CSARMLGINQETQYF. CDR3 DNA sequence: TGCAGTGCTCGAATGCTAGGGATAAACCAAGAGACCCAGTACTTC.

The V and J genes are TRBV5-1 and TRBJ2-3; 8 bases align to TRBD2. With V trimmed by 5 bases and J by 1 base, 6 bases remained unmatched. The CDR3 has 15 amino acids. In germline, CDR1 is SGHRS, CDR2 YFSETQ. The chain's CDR3 is CASRPGLVGTDTQYF. The CDR3 DNA reads as TGCGCCAGCAGGCCGGGACTAGTTGGCACAGATACGCAGTATTTT.